This TCR beta chain was recovered during a study of blood T cell repertoires in COVID-19. Study processing details: From reference gene primer amplification, estimates of nucleated cell counts were derived. Measured with immunoSEQ multiplex PCR; TCRdb has only the in-frame clones, and not every one. The V and J calls and clone size come from that table; D and trimming were worked out from the DNA. The sample shows 200,000 to 250,000 clones, roughly 89% of them seen only once. This CDR3 spans 14 amino acids. V lost 6 bases to trimming and J lost 1 base; unmatched junction nucleotides: 6. Looked up from germline, CDR1 is MNHEY and CDR2 is SVGAGI. This clone was counted a single time.

The J gene is TRBJ2-7, the V gene TRBV6-5; 7 positions match TRBD1. This TCR was recovered from a woman aged 40 to 49 with acute COVID-19. What was sequenced was PBMCs or T cells enriched from blood (not recorded which). CDR3 in DNA: TGTGCCAGCAGCCGGACAGGAGTTTCCTACGAGCAGTACTTC. Protein product: CASSRTGVSYEQYF.